The sequence of this T cell receptor beta chain was determined in a study of control samples from healthy donors and cancer patients. The sample holds one count of this clone. Clones were sequenced by immunoSEQ multiplex PCR, and TCRdb holds only the in-frame ones, with some missing. The sample has 150,000 or so clones, roughly 88% seen once. Sequencing input: blood. The TCR comes from a man younger than 30 in good health.

CDR3: CASRVTGPLGEQYF. The CDR3 nucleotides are TGTGCCAGCAGGGTGACAGGCCCGTTGGGCGAGCAGTACTTC. The V gene is TRBV6-5, the J gene TRBJ2-7, with D perhaps matching TRBD1 (6 bases). The CDR3 runs 14 residues. Trimming left V 6 bases short and J 6 bases short, with 18 bases between. Germline-derived CDR1 and CDR2 are MNHEY and SVGAGI.